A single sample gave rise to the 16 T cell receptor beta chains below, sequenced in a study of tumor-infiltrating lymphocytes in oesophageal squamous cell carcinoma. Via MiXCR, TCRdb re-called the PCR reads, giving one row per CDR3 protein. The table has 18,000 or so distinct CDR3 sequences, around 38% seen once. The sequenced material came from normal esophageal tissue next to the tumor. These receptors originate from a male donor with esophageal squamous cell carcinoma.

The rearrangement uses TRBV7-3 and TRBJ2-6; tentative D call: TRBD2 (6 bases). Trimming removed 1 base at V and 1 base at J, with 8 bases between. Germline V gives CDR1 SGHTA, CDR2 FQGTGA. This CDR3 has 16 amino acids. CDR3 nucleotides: TGTGCCAGCAGCTTAAAGGCGGGATCTGGGGCCAACGTCCTGACTTTC. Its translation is CASSLKAGSGANVLTF.

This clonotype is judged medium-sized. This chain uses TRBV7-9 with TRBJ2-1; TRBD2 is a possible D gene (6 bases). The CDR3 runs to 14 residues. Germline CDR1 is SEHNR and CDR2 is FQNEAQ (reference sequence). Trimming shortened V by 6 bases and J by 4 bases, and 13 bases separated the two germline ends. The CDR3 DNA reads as TGTGCCAGCAGGCCCAATAGCGGTTACAATGAGCAGTTCTTC. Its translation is CASRPNSGYNEQFF.

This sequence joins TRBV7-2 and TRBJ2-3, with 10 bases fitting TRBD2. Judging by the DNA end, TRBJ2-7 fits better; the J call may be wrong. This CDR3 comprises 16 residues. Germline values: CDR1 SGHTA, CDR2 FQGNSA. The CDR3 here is CASSLDRTSGSYEQYF. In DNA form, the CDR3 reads TGTGCCAGCAGCTTAGATCGGACTAGCGGCTCCTACGAGCAGTACTTC.

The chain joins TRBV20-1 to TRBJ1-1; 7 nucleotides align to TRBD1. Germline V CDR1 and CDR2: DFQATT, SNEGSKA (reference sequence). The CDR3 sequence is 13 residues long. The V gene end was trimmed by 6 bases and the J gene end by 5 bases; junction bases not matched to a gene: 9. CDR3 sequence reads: CSANRQGTTEAFF. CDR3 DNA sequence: TGCAGTGCAAATCGACAGGGTACAACTGAAGCTTTCTTT.

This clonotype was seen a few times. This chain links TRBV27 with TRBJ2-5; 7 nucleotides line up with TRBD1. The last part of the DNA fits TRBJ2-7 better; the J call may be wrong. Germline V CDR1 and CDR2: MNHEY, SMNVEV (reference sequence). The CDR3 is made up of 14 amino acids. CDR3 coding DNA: TGTGCCAGCAGTTCCGGGACAGTGACCTACGAGCAGTACTTC. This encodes CASSSGTVTYEQYF.

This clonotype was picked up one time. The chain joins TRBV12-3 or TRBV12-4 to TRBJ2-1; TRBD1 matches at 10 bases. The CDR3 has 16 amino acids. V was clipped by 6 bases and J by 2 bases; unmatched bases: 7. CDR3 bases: TGTGCCAGCAGGGCCACCGGGACAGGGGCCTACAATGAGCAGTTCTTC. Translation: CASRATGTGAYNEQFF.

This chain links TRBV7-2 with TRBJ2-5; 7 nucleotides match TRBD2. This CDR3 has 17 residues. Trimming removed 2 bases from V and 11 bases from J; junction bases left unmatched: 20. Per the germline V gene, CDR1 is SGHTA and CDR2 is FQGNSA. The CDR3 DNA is TGTGCCAGCAGCTTATTATTGATTGCGGGAGTAGCTAATGAGCAGTACTTC. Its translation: CASSLLLIAGVANEQYF.

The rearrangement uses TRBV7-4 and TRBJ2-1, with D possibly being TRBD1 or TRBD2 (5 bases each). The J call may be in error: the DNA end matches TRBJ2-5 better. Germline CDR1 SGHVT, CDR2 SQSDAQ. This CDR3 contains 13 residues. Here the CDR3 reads CASSRGVSETQYF. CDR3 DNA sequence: TGTGCCAGCAGCCGAGGGGTGTCGGAGACCCAGTACTTC.

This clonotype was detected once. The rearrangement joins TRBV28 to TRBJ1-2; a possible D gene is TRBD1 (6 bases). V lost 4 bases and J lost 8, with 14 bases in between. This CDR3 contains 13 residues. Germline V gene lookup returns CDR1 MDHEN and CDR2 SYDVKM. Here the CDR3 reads CASSWGASMGYTF. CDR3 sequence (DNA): TGTGCCAGCAGTTGGGGGGCGTCGATGGGCTACACCTTC.

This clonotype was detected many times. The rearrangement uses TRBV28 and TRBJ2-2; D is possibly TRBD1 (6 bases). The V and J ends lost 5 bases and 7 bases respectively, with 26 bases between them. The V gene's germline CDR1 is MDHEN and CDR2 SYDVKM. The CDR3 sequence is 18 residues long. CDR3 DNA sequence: TGTGCCAGCAGTGAATTTACCCAGACAGGAGGTGTTGTCGGGGAGCTGTTTTTT. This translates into CASSEFTQTGGVVGELFF.

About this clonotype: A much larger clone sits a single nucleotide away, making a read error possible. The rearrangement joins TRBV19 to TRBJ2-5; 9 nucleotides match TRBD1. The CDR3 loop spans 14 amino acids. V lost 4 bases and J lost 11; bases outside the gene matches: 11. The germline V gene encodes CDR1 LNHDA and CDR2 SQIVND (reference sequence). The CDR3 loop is CASSTWTGDNEQYF. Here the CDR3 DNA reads TGTGCCAGTAGTACTTGGACAGGGGACAATGAGCAGTACTTC.

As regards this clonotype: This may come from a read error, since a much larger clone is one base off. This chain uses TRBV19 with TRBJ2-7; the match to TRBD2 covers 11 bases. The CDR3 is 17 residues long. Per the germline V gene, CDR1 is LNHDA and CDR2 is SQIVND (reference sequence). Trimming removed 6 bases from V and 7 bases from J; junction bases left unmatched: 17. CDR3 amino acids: CASRELAGVRGYNEQYF. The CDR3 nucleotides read TGTGCCAGTAGGGAACTAGCGGGAGTTCGAGGGTACAATGAGCAGTACTTC.

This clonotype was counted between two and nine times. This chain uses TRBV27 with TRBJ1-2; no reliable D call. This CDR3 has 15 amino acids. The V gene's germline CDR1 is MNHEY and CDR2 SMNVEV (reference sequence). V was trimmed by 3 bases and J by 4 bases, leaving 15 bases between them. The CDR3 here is CASSLMMGFLYGYTF. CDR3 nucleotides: TGTGCCAGCAGTTTGATGATGGGGTTCCTCTATGGCTACACCTTC.

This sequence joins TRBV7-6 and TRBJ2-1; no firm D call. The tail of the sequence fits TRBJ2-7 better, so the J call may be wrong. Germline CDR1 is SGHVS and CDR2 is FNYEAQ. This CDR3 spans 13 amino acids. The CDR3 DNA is TGTGCCAGCAGCTTATCTTTGGGGAACGAGCAGTACTTC. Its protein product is CASSLSLGNEQYF.

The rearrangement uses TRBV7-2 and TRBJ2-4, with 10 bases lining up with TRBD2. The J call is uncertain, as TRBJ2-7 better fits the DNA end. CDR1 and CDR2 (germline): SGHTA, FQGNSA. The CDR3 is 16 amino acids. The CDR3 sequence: CASSLSSGRGSYEQYF. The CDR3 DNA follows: TGTGCCAGCAGCTTATCTAGCGGGAGAGGTAGCTACGAGCAGTACTTC.

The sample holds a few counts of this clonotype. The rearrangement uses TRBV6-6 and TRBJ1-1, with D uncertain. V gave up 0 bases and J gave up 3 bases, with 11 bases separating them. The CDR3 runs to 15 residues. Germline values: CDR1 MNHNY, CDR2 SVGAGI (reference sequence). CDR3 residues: CASSYSSGIYTEAFF. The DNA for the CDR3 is TGTGCCAGCAGTTACTCCTCGGGTATTTACACTGAAGCTTTCTTT.